One and the same sample provided the 7 T cell receptor beta chains below, sequenced in a study of control samples from healthy donors and cancer patients. Method: immunoSEQ multiplex PCR; TCRdb's copy keeps in-frame clones and lacks some. The sample includes about 120,000 clones, over 85% seen only once; the top ten take around 5.8%. Sequencing was carried out using blood. These receptors were collected from a man in his late teens or twenties in good health.

As DNA, the CDR3 is TGTGCCAGCAGTGAATTGGGGGGCCATGAGCAGTTCTTC. Translated, it gives CASSELGGHEQFF. The V call is TRBV2, the J call TRBJ2-1, with D perhaps given as TRBD1 or TRBD2 (6 bases each). V was pared by 2 bases and J by 8 bases, with 10 bases between. CDR3 length: 13 residues. Germline V gene lookup returns CDR1 SNHLY and CDR2 FYNNEI.

The chain recombines TRBV6-1 with TRBJ1-3; D call uncertain. The germline CDR1 and CDR2 sequences are MNHNS and SASEGT. The V end was cut by 2 bases, the J end by 0 bases, with 8 bases between. CDR3 size: 15 residues. The CDR3 coding sequence is TGTGCCAGCAGTGAAAGGTACAACTCTGGAAACACCATATATTTT. Translation gives CASSERYNSGNTIYF.

This rearrangement joins TRBV11-2 to TRBJ1-1, with 7 nucleotides matching TRBD1. After removal of 5 bases from V and 0 bases from J, the junction contained 6 bases not matched to a gene. This CDR3 comprises 15 residues. Germline CDR1 is SGHAT and CDR2 is FQNNGV. The DNA for the CDR3 is TGTGCCAGCAGCCCCCGACAGGGCATGAACACTGAAGCTTTCTTT. Its protein is CASSPRQGMNTEAFF.

This clone is a singleton in its sample. This chain joins TRBV2 and TRBJ2-3; D remains unclear. Germline values: CDR1 SNHLY, CDR2 FYNNEI. V lost 4 bases and J lost 3, with 11 bases in between. CDR3 length equals 14 residues. In DNA form, the CDR3 reads TGTGCCAGCAGTGTCGGCGGACCTACAGATACGCAGTATTTT. Translating it yields CASSVGGPTDTQYF. Filled out from reference TRBV2 and TRBJ2-3, the complete variable domain reads EPEVTQTPSHQVTQMGQEVILRCVPISNHLYFYWYRQILGQKVEFLVSFYNNEISEKSEIFDDQFSVERPDGSNFTLKIRSTKLEDSAMYFCASSVGGPTDTQYFGPGTRLTVL.

This chain connects TRBV2 to TRBJ1-1; D is perhaps TRBD1 (5 bases). CDR3 length equals 13 residues. V lost 6 bases, J lost 3 bases, and 11 bases lay in between. Germline CDR1 is SNHLY and CDR2 is FYNNEI. CDR3 in DNA: TGTGCCAGCAGGGGGGACGGGTACACTGAAGCTTTCTTT. Translated, it gives CASRGDGYTEAFF.

The rearrangement links TRBV28 to TRBJ1-4, with D tentatively TRBD1 (6 bases). Germline V lookup: CDR1 MDHEN, CDR2 SYDVKM. The CDR3 spans 15 residues. The V and J ends lost 3 bases and 8 bases respectively, with 16 bases between them. The DNA for the CDR3 is TGTGCCAGCAGTTTCACCCAGGGGATTCGGGAAAAACTGTTTTTT. Translated: CASSFTQGIREKLFF.

The chain combines TRBV11-2 with TRBJ2-7; D unclear. CDR1 and CDR2 (germline): SGHAT, FQNNGV. This CDR3 is 17 amino acids long. Trimming removed 0 bases from V and 3 bases from J, with 18 bases in between. CDR3 DNA sequence: TGTGCCAGCAGCTTAGATCTTGGCGGAGCACAGTTCTACGAGCAGTACTTC. Residues: CASSLDLGGAQFYEQYF.